A selection of T cell receptor beta chains follows, all from one sample in a study of cytomegalovirus exposure and HLA in healthy donors. Clones were sequenced by immunoSEQ multiplex PCR, and TCRdb holds only the in-frame ones, with some missing. This table holds 90,000 to 120,000 clones, approximately 80% found once. Sequencing used PBMCs. The receptors were sampled from a woman aged 18-29 years in good health and CMV-seropositive. Both conserved end residues are part of each CDR3. Each record gives: clone size, D gene, J gene, V gene, CDR3 protein, CDR3 DNA. A D gene is named only where the DNA matches it firmly. The size field is filled for only some rows; it gives once, few, many or a size class.

size: NA
D: TRBD1
J: TRBJ2-7
V: TRBV2
CDR3: CASLSPGQSLHEQYF
DNA: TGTGCCAGCCTAAGCCCGGGACAGAGCCTCCACGAGCAGTACTTC

size: NA
D: NA
J: TRBJ2-6
V: TRBV7-8
CDR3: CASTGSGANVLTF
DNA: TGTGCCAGCACAGGGTCTGGGGCCAACGTCCTGACTTTC

size: NA
D: NA
J: TRBJ1-2
V: TRBV5-8
CDR3: CASSLRGYTF
DNA: TGTGCCAGCAGCTTGCGTGGCTACACCTTC

size: NA
D: TRBD1
J: TRBJ1-3
V: TRBV5-8
CDR3: CASLRGQPLYTGNTIYF
DNA: TGTGCCAGCTTAAGGGGACAGCCTCTGTATACTGGAAACACCATATATTTT

size: NA
D: NA
J: TRBJ1-1
V: TRBV27
CDR3: CASSSPGRHTEAFF
DNA: TGTGCCAGCAGTTCGCCGGGGAGGCACACTGAAGCTTTCTTT

size: NA
D: TRBD1
J: TRBJ2-1
V: TRBV13
CDR3: CASSQDRDSYNEQFF
DNA: TGTGCCAGCAGCCAAGACAGGGACTCCTACAATGAGCAGTTCTTC

size: NA
D: NA
J: TRBJ1-5
V: TRBV7-9
CDR3: CASTGDTPGQPQHF
DNA: TGTGCCAGCACCGGGGACACCCCAGGCCAGCCCCAGCATTTT

size: NA
D: TRBD2
J: TRBJ2-3
V: TRBV7-3
CDR3: CASSLRASGSGTDTQYF
DNA: TGTGCCAGCAGCTTAAGGGCTAGCGGGTCTGGCACAGATACGCAGTATTTT

size: NA
D: TRBD2
J: TRBJ2-1
V: TRBV4-2
CDR3: CASSQDMSSGYYNEQFF
DNA: TGTGCCAGCAGCCAAGATATGTCTAGCGGTTATTACAATGAGCAGTTCTTC

size: NA
D: NA
J: TRBJ2-5
V: TRBV30
CDR3: CAWSVRLAGETQYF
DNA: TGTGCCTGGAGTGTACGGCTAGCTGGGGAGACCCAGTACTTC

size: NA
D: NA
J: TRBJ1-1
V: TRBV19
CDR3: CASTTGHINTEAFF
DNA: TGTGCCAGTACTACGGGACACATAAACACTGAAGCTTTCTTT

size: NA
D: TRBD2
J: TRBJ2-3
V: TRBV10-3
CDR3: CAIGGLAGATSTDTQYF
DNA: TGTGCCATCGGCGGACTAGCGGGGGCCACTAGCACAGATACGCAGTATTTT

size: NA
D: NA
J: TRBJ2-4
V: TRBV25-1
CDR3: CASSDSGDGIFKNIQYF
DNA: TGTGCCAGCAGTGATTCGGGGGATGGGATCTTCAAAAACATTCAGTACTTC

size: NA
D: TRBD1
J: TRBJ2-5
V: TRBV18
CDR3: CASSNSPGQSKEQYF
DNA: TGTGCCAGCTCCAATTCCCCGGGACAGTCGAAGGAGCAGTACTTC

size: NA
D: TRBD1
J: TRBJ2-1
V: TRBV25-1
CDR3: CASSGDRQGIYNEQFF
DNA: TGTGCCAGCAGTGGGGACAGACAGGGGATCTACAATGAGCAGTTCTTC

size: NA
D: TRBD1
J: TRBJ2-7
V: TRBV13
CDR3: CASSLEGGTGPSYEQYF
DNA: TGTGCCAGCAGCTTAGAAGGCGGGACAGGGCCCTCCTACGAGCAGTACTTC

size: few
D: NA
J: TRBJ1-2
V: TRBV7-8
CDR3: CASSLTREPRMGGYTF
DNA: TGTGCCAGCAGCTTGACCAGGGAACCGAGAATGGGAGGCTACACCTTC

size: NA
D: NA
J: TRBJ1-1
V: TRBV6-6
CDR3: CASAQAQEQIEAFF
DNA: TGTGCCAGTGCCCAGGCACAGGAGCAGATTGAAGCTTTCTTT

size: NA
D: TRBD1
J: TRBJ2-7
V: TRBV30
CDR3: CAWILPGQGCHEQYF
DNA: TGTGCCTGGATTTTACCGGGACAGGGGTGCCACGAGCAGTACTTC

size: NA
D: NA
J: TRBJ2-3
V: TRBV27
CDR3: CASSGGGRGTDTQYF
DNA: TGTGCCAGCAGTGGGGGGGGCCGAGGCACAGATACGCAGTATTTT

size: once
D: TRBD2
J: TRBJ2-3
V: TRBV6-1
CDR3: CASSAGTSSLGTDTQYF
DNA: TGTGCCAGCAGTGCCGGGACTAGCAGTCTAGGCACAGATACGCAGTATTTT

size: NA
D: NA
J: TRBJ1-1
V: TRBV7-9
CDR3: CASSPYGLNTEAFF
DNA: TGTGCCAGCAGCCCCTATGGTTTGAACACTGAAGCTTTCTTT

size: NA
D: NA
J: TRBJ2-5
V: TRBV7-9
CDR3: CASSSLGETQYF
DNA: TGTGCCAGCAGCTCCCTCGGGGAGACCCAGTACTTC

size: NA
D: NA
J: TRBJ1-1
V: TRBV27
CDR3: CASSLGLGGLNTEAFF
DNA: TGTGCCAGCAGTTTAGGCCTGGGGGGACTGAACACTGAAGCTTTCTTT

size: NA
D: NA
J: TRBJ1-1
V: TRBV7-6
CDR3: CASSPGGAYTEAFF
DNA: TGTGCCAGCAGCCCCGGGGGGGCGTACACTGAAGCTTTCTTT

size: NA
D: NA
J: TRBJ2-1
V: TRBV5-4
CDR3: CASSLVGGYNEQFF
DNA: TGTGCCAGCAGCTTAGTGGGGGGCTACAATGAGCAGTTCTTC

size: NA
D: NA
J: TRBJ2-1
V: TRBV5-1
CDR3: CASRKGYDEQFF
DNA: TGCGCCAGCAGAAAGGGGTACGATGAGCAGTTCTTC

size: NA
D: NA
J: TRBJ2-6
V: TRBV30
CDR3: CAWSAGAGANVLTF
DNA: TGTGCCTGGAGTGCGGGTGCAGGGGCCAACGTCCTGACTTTC

size: NA
D: NA
J: TRBJ1-5
V: TRBV28
CDR3: CASSFPDRPNQPQHF
DNA: TGTGCCAGCAGTTTCCCTGACAGACCCAATCAGCCCCAGCATTTT

size: NA
D: NA
J: TRBJ1-6
V: TRBV27
CDR3: CASSLRDMTPRGYNSPLHF
DNA: TGTGCCAGCAGTCTAAGGGACATGACCCCTCGGGGCTATAATTCACCCCTCCACTTT

size: NA
D: TRBD1
J: TRBJ2-5
V: TRBV6-5
CDR3: CASSPGQGARETQYF
DNA: TGTGCCAGCAGCCCTGGACAGGGGGCACGGGAGACCCAGTACTTC

size: NA
D: TRBD1
J: TRBJ1-1
V: TRBV6-7
CDR3: CASSSGTENTEAFF
DNA: TGTGCCAGCAGTTCCGGGACAGAGAACACTGAAGCTTTCTTT

size: NA
D: NA
J: TRBJ1-3
V: TRBV30
CDR3: CAWSRAGGNTIYF
DNA: TGTGCCTGGAGTAGGGCAGGGGGAAACACCATATATTTT

size: NA
D: NA
J: TRBJ2-5
V: TRBV19
CDR3: CASSIDKGETQYF
DNA: TGTGCCAGTAGTATAGATAAGGGGGAGACCCAGTACTTC

size: few
D: TRBD1
J: TRBJ2-3
V: TRBV9
CDR3: CASSYGQGEYNTQYF
DNA: TGTGCCAGCAGCTACGGACAGGGAGAATATAATACGCAGTATTTT

size: NA
D: NA
J: TRBJ2-5
V: TRBV7-3
CDR3: CASSLLGGLETQYF
DNA: TGTGCCAGCAGCCTCCTCGGAGGGCTGGAGACCCAGTACTTC

size: NA
D: NA
J: TRBJ1-2
V: TRBV7-9
CDR3: CASSLGTQSRGYTF
DNA: TGTGCCAGCAGCTTAGGGACTCAGAGTCGGGGCTACACCTTC

size: NA
D: NA
J: TRBJ2-3
V: TRBV6-1
CDR3: CATARALSTDTQYF
DNA: TGTGCCACCGCCAGGGCCCTCAGCACAGATACGCAGTATTTT

size: few
D: NA
J: TRBJ1-1
V: TRBV28
CDR3: CASSPGAQGNTEAFF
DNA: TGTGCCAGCAGTCCAGGGGCCCAGGGTAACACTGAAGCTTTCTTT

size: NA
D: TRBD1
J: TRBJ1-6
V: TRBV5-6
CDR3: CASSPTGASSYNSPLHF
DNA: TGTGCCAGCAGTCCGACAGGGGCCAGCTCCTATAATTCACCCCTCCACTTT

size: NA
D: TRBD1
J: TRBJ2-7
V: TRBV25-1
CDR3: CASSAGQGPYEQYF
DNA: TGTGCCAGCAGTGCGGGACAGGGGCCCTACGAGCAGTACTTC

size: NA
D: TRBD2
J: TRBJ2-7
V: TRBV13
CDR3: CASSLVHITGAGGSYEQYF
DNA: TGTGCCAGCAGCTTAGTCCACATCACTGGGGCGGGAGGATCCTACGAGCAGTACTTC

size: once
D: NA
J: TRBJ2-5
V: TRBV6-5
CDR3: CASSYSTLVGETQYF
DNA: TGTGCCAGCAGTTACAGCACCCTAGTTGGGGAGACCCAGTACTTC

size: once
D: TRBD2
J: TRBJ2-4
V: TRBV6-1
CDR3: CASSDGLAGSKNIQYF
DNA: TGTGCCAGCAGTGACGGACTAGCGGGGTCCAAAAACATTCAGTACTTC

size: NA
D: TRBD1
J: TRBJ2-7
V: TRBV4-2
CDR3: CASSQPGTGGSEQYF
DNA: TGTGCCAGCAGCCAACCCGGGACAGGGGGGTCCGAGCAGTACTTC

size: NA
D: TRBD1
J: TRBJ1-6
V: TRBV5-1
CDR3: CASSSVPGQGRPNSPLHF
DNA: TGCGCCAGCAGCTCGGTACCGGGACAGGGGCGACCTAATTCACCCCTCCACTTT

size: NA
D: TRBD2
J: TRBJ2-1
V: TRBV29-1
CDR3: CSVPLPSGNIYEQFF
DNA: TGCAGCGTTCCGCTCCCTAGCGGGAATATCTATGAGCAGTTCTTC

size: NA
D: TRBD2
J: TRBJ2-1
V: TRBV25-1
CDR3: CASRSGSDYNEQFF
DNA: TGTGCCAGCAGGAGCGGGAGCGATTACAATGAGCAGTTCTTC

size: NA
D: TRBD1
J: TRBJ1-4
V: TRBV27
CDR3: CASSPGTGLINEKLFF
DNA: TGTGCCAGCAGTCCCGGGACAGGGCTCATTAATGAAAAACTGTTTTTT

size: NA
D: TRBD1
J: TRBJ1-4
V: TRBV4-1
CDR3: CASSQARDRGREKLFF
DNA: TGCGCCAGCAGCCAAGCCCGGGACAGGGGACGTGAAAAACTGTTTTTT

size: NA
D: TRBD2
J: TRBJ2-5
V: TRBV6-1
CDR3: CASSVSGSPGETQYF
DNA: TGTGCCAGCAGTGTCAGCGGGAGCCCCGGGGAGACCCAGTACTTC

size: few
D: NA
J: TRBJ1-4
V: TRBV5-8
CDR3: CASRGASEKLFF
DNA: TGTGCCAGTCGGGGGGCCAGTGAAAAACTGTTTTTT

size: NA
D: TRBD1
J: TRBJ1-5
V: TRBV19
CDR3: CASSTWTGVYQPQHF
DNA: TGTGCCAGTAGTACCTGGACAGGGGTGTACCAGCCCCAGCATTTT

size: NA
D: TRBD2
J: TRBJ2-3
V: TRBV7-8
CDR3: CASSLIRLATSTDTQYF
DNA: TGTGCCAGCAGCCTGATCCGACTAGCGACTAGCACAGATACGCAGTATTTT

size: NA
D: TRBD1
J: TRBJ1-2
V: TRBV6-1
CDR3: CASSGDSLALGYTF
DNA: TGTGCCAGCAGTGGGGACAGTCTGGCGCTTGGCTACACCTTC

size: NA
D: TRBD1
J: TRBJ1-5
V: TRBV28
CDR3: CASSPGTGSNQPQHF
DNA: TGTGCCAGCAGCCCCGGGACAGGGAGCAATCAGCCCCAGCATTTT